This T cell receptor (beta chain) was captured in a study of identical twins. Germline CDR1 is SQVTM and CDR2 is ANQGSEA. The ends lost 6 bases at V and 8 bases at J; junction bases unmatched: 3. CDR3 size: 12 residues. Study-level points and caveats: Out-of-frame alpha sequences common to twins were enriched for low generation probability.

Template switching added a universal primer site, and cDNA bore unique molecular identifiers. TCRdb passed the 5' RACE reads through MiXCR, listing each CDR3 protein once. This sample has about 210,000 distinct CDR3 sequences, with about a tenth found just once. This clonotype has more than one count but fewer than ten. Its antigen remains unknown. This sequence was found in a woman aged 18-35 years in good health. The sequenced sample was memory (CD45RO+) T cells sorted from blood. The chain carries TRBV29-1 and TRBJ2-1; 11 bases fit TRBD1. The CDR3 loop is CSVLGQGDEQFF. CDR3 sequence (DNA): TGCAGCGTCCTGGGACAGGGGGATGAGCAGTTCTTC.